This T cell receptor (beta chain) was observed in a study of shared T cell receptors in the human thymus. Method: immunoSEQ multiplex PCR; TCRdb's copy keeps in-frame clones and lacks some. The sample includes hundreds of thousands of clones, more than 75% of them seen just once. In its sample, this clone was seen once. The CDR3 is 13 amino acids. Germline CDR1 reads SEHNR; CDR2 reads FQNEAQ (reference sequence). Deletions cut 2 bases from V and 7 bases from J, with 12 bases between. These data were also filed under a second study, of human thymus T cells. In that study: Unrelated individuals reportedly shared highly overlapping thymic TCR repertoires.

Material for sequencing was thymocytes. This sequence joins TRBV7-9 and TRBJ2-7; a weak D match, TRBD1 (7 bases). The sequence was collected from a boy less than two years old with a congenital heart defect. The CDR3 sequence is CASSLRAGQEQYF. CDR3 DNA: TGTGCCAGCAGCTTAAGGGCGGGACAGGAGCAGTACTTC.